The sample holds a few counts of the clone carrying this TCR beta chain. Germline V gives CDR1 DFQATT, CDR2 SNEGSKA (reference sequence). The CDR3 totals 17 residues. With 3 bases clipped from V and 1 base from J, the junction kept 13 bases outside the gene matches. TCRdb analysed the RT-PCR reads with MiXCR anew, one entry per CDR3 protein. The profile shows 400,000 to 450,000 distinct CDR3 sequences, 16% of them singletons. The data originate from a study of patients and donors after allogeneic stem cell transplantation. Source material: blood, either unsorted or a sorted T cell fraction (not recorded which). This chain uses TRBV20-1 with TRBJ2-7; 9 nucleotides agree with TRBD2. The receptor's source is a human donor who was either an allogeneic HSCT recipient or a stem cell or donor lymphocyte infusion donor (not recorded which). It is not recorded whose cells these are; they may come from a transplant donor. Written as DNA, the CDR3 is TGCAGTGCTAGGAGAAGGCGGGCTAGCGGGGCATCCTACGAGCAGTACTTC. Translated: CSARRRRASGASYEQYF.